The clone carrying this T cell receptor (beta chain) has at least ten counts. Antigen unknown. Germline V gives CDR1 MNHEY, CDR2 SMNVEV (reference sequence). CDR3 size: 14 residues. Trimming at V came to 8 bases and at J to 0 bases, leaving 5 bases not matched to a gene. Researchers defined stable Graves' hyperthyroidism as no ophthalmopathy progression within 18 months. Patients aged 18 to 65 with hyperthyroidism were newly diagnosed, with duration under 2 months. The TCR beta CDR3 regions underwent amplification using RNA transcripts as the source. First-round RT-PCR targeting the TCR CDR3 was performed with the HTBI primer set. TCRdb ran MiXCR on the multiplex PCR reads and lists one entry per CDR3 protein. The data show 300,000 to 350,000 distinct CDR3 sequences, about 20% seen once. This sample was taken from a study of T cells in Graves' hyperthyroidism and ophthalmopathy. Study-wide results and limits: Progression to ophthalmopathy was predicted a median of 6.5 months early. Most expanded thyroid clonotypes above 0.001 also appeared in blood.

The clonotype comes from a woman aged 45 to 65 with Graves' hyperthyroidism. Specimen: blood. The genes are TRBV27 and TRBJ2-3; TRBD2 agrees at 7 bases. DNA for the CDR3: TGTGCCAGCCAACTAGCGACTAGCACAGATACGCAGTATTTT. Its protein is CASQLATSTDTQYF.